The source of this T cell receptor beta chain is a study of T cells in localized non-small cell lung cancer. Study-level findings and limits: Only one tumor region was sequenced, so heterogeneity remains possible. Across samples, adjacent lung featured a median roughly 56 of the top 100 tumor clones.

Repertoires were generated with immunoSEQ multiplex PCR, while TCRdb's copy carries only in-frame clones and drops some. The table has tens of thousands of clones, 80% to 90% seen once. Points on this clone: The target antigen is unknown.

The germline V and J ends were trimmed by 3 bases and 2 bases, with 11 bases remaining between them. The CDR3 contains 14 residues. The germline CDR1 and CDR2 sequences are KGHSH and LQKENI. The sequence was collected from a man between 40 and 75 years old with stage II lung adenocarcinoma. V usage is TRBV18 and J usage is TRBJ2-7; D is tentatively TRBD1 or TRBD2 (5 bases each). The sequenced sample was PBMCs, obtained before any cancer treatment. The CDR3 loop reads CASSPRDGAYEQYF. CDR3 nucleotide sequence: TGTGCCAGCTCACCCCGGGACGGAGCCTACGAGCAGTACTTC.